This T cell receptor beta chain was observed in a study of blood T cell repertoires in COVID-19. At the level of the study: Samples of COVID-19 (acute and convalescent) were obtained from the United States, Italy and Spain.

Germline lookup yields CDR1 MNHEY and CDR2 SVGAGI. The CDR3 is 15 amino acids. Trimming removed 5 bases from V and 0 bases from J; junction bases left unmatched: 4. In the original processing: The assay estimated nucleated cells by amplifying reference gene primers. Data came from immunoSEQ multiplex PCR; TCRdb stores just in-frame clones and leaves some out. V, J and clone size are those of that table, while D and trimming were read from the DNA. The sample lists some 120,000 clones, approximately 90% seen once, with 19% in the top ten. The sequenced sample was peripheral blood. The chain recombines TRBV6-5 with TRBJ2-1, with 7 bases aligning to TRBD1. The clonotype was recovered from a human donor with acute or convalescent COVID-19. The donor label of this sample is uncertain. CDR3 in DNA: TGTGCCAGCAGTAAGGACAGGAGCTCCTACAATGAGCAGTTCTTC. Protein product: CASSKDRSSYNEQFF.